The 31 T cell receptor beta chains below come from one sample, sequenced in a study of cytomegalovirus exposure and HLA in healthy donors. The PCR used 60 Vbeta and 13 Jbeta primers. Measured with immunoSEQ multiplex PCR; TCRdb has only the in-frame clones, and not every one. The table for this sample gives over 100,000 clones. The specimen sequenced was PBMCs. These receptors all stem from a man aged 25-45 years in good health and CMV-seronegative.

The V gene is TRBV5-8, the J gene TRBJ2-7; TRBD2 is a possible D gene (5 bases). Germline CDR1 and CDR2: SGHTS and YDEGEE. The germline V and J ends were trimmed by 4 bases and 7 bases, with 15 bases remaining between them. The CDR3 contains 13 residues. CDR3 bases: TGTGCCAGCAGCGCGGGCCGGAAAAGGGAGCAGTACTTC. Its protein product is CASSAGRKREQYF.

The chain employs TRBV4-2 and TRBJ2-7; 9 positions agree with TRBD2. Germline values: CDR1 LGHNA, CDR2 YNFKEQ. V was clipped by 8 bases and J by 2 bases; unmatched bases: 7. The CDR3 contains 14 residues. The CDR3 sequence is CASAASGATYEQYF. The CDR3 DNA sequence: TGTGCCAGCGCGGCTAGCGGGGCGACCTACGAGCAGTACTTC.

This chain joins TRBV10-3 and TRBJ2-5, with D maybe TRBD1 (5 bases). The germline V and J ends were trimmed by 2 bases and 7 bases, with 20 bases remaining between them. This CDR3 is 16 amino acids long. CDR1 and CDR2 from the germline V gene are ENHRY and SYGVKD. CDR3 in DNA: TGTGCCATCAGTGAGGGGGCCCCAGGGAATAGGGGGACCCAGTACTTC. It specifies CAISEGAPGNRGTQYF.

The chain recombines TRBV13 with TRBJ1-5; weak D call: TRBD1 (5 bases). The CDR3 is 15 amino acids. V was shortened by 4 bases and J by 6 bases, with 16 bases between the two germline ends. Germline CDR1 is PRHDT and CDR2 is FYEKMQ (reference sequence). The CDR3 region has the DNA TGTGCCAGCAGCTCAGGCCGGGACTGGGGTCAGCCCCAGCATTTT. This translates into CASSSGRDWGQPQHF.

The CDR3 DNA follows: TGTGCCAGCAGCTCCCCAGGGCCCCGGACGTCCTCCAAAAACATTCAGTACTTC. Translated: CASSSPGPRTSSKNIQYF. This chain connects TRBV11-2 to TRBJ2-4, with D perhaps matching TRBD1 (5 bases). Germline V gene lookup returns CDR1 SGHAT and CDR2 FQNNGV. The CDR3 is 18 amino acids. V lost 4 bases and J lost 2, with 21 bases in between.

This chain uses TRBV30 with TRBJ1-2; no definite D call. Germline values: CDR1 GTSNPN, CDR2 SVGIG (reference sequence). The V end was cut by 1 base, the J end by 2 bases, with 5 bases between. The CDR3 runs 12 residues. CDR3 loop: CAWSDSNYGYTF. The CDR3 DNA is TGTGCCTGGAGTGACAGCAACTATGGCTACACCTTC. Drawing the rest from reference TRBV30 and TRBJ1-2, the complete variable domain is SQTIHQWPATLVQPVGSPLSLECTVEGTSNPNLYWYRQAAGRGLQLLFYSVGIGQISSEVPQNLSASRPQDRQFILSSKKLLLSDSGFYLCAWSDSNYGYTFGSGTRLTVV.

V usage is TRBV11-2 and J usage is TRBJ2-3; the match to TRBD2 covers 11 bases. Germline V gene data show CDR1 as SGHAT and CDR2 as FQNNGV. The V gene end was trimmed by 5 bases and the J gene end by 2 bases; junction bases not matched to a gene: 12. The CDR3 runs to 18 residues. The CDR3 nucleotides are TGTGCCAGCAGCATCCCCCTAGCGGGGGGTCCCCCCACAGATACGCAGTATTTT. Translating it yields CASSIPLAGGPPTDTQYF.

V is TRBV9 and J is TRBJ1-4, with TRBD1 matching 8 bases. This CDR3 is 19 amino acids long. J was trimmed by 0 bases and V by 3 bases; bases with no gene match: 13. CDR1 is SGDLS and CDR2 is YYNGEE in the germline V gene. CDR3 sequence reads: CASSAPGTGRRTTNEKLFF. The CDR3 DNA follows: TGTGCCAGCAGCGCCCCCGGGACAGGTCGGAGAACAACTAATGAAAAACTGTTTTTT.

J is TRBJ2-1 and V is TRBV7-3, with D possibly matching TRBD1 (6 bases). V dropped 5 bases and J dropped 6 bases, with 17 bases sitting between them. The CDR3 covers 15 residues. Looked up from germline, CDR1 is SGHTA and CDR2 is FQGTGA. DNA of the CDR3: TGTGCCAGCAGCGACACAGGGTTTGGGGGCAATGAGCAGTTCTTC. Its translation: CASSDTGFGGNEQFF.

The chain combines TRBV5-1 with TRBJ2-7; no clear D gene. Germline CDR1 is SGHRS and CDR2 is YFSETQ. V was pared by 0 bases and J by 0 bases, with 10 bases between. CDR3 length: 15 residues. The chain's CDR3 is CASSLAAESSYEQYF. In DNA, the CDR3 is TGCGCCAGCAGCTTGGCGGCGGAAAGCTCCTACGAGCAGTACTTC.

The V gene is TRBV6-6, the J gene TRBJ1-6, with D perhaps TRBD1 (6 bases). Germline loops: CDR1 MNHNY, CDR2 SVGAGI (reference sequence). Trimming took off 1 base at V and 9 bases at J, with 13 bases between the two ends. The CDR3 spans 15 residues. The CDR3 loop is CASSYLDRLSSPLHF. The CDR3, as DNA: TGTGCCAGCAGTTACTTAGACAGGTTATCTTCACCCCTCCACTTT.

This chain uses TRBV11-2 with TRBJ2-6, with unresolved D. There are 15 residues in the CDR3. CDR1 and CDR2 (germline): SGHAT, FQNNGV. V was pared by 5 bases and J by 1 base, with 9 bases between. CDR3 sequence: CASSPPYSGANVLTF. The DNA of the CDR3 is TGTGCCAGCAGCCCCCCGTATTCTGGGGCCAACGTCCTGACTTTC.

The chain couples TRBV6-5 to TRBJ1-1, with 10 bases fitting TRBD1. The CDR3 is made up of 14 amino acids. The V gene end was trimmed by 2 bases and the J gene end by 5 bases; junction bases not matched to a gene: 2. Per germline, CDR1 MNHEY and CDR2 SVGAGI. CDR3 amino acids: CASSYVDRGTEAFF. CDR3 coding DNA: TGTGCCAGCAGTTACGTGGACAGGGGGACTGAAGCTTTCTTT.

The rearrangement uses TRBV4-3 and TRBJ1-2; TRBD1 agrees at 7 bases. CDR1 and CDR2 from the germline V gene are LGHNA and YSLEER. J lost 11 bases, V lost 2 bases, and 11 bases had no gene match. There are 14 residues in the CDR3. CDR3 nucleotide sequence: TGCGCCAGCAGCCAATTACGGGACAGCAATTTTTACACCTTC. Translating gives CASSQLRDSNFYTF.

CDR3 in DNA: TGTGCCAGCCTGGCGGGGAGGACCCAGTACTTC. It encodes CASLAGRTQYF. J is TRBJ2-5 and V is TRBV7-2; weak D call: TRBD2 (6 bases). The CDR3 runs 11 residues. V shed 8 bases and J shed 7 bases, with 11 bases lying between them. Germline assignment: CDR1 SGHTA and CDR2 FQGNSA. The full variable domain, its missing parts supplied by reference TRBV7-2 and TRBJ2-5, is GAGVSQSPSNKVTEKGKDVELRCDPISGHTALYWYRQSLGQGLEFLIYFQGNSAPDKSGLPSDRFSAERTGGSVSTLTIQRTQQEDSAVYLCASLAGRTQYFGPGTRLLVL.

The chain carries TRBV15 and TRBJ2-5; 7 nucleotides line up with TRBD1. CDR1 is LNHNV and CDR2 is YYDKDF in the germline V gene (reference sequence). The CDR3 runs 13 residues. Losses at the gene ends were 10 bases for V and 4 bases for J; bases not matched to a gene: 9. CDR3 amino acids: CAISTGVRETQYF. In DNA, the CDR3 is TGTGCCATCAGTACAGGGGTCCGAGAGACCCAGTACTTC. The whole variable domain, remainder taken from reference TRBV15 and TRBJ2-5, is DAMVIQNPRYQVTQFGKPVTLSCSQTLNHNVMYWYQQKSSQAPKLLFHYYDKDFNNEADTPDNFQSRRPNTSFCFLDIRSPGLGDTAMYLCAISTGVRETQYFGPGTRLLVL.

The chain joins TRBV13 to TRBJ2-1; perhaps TRBD2 as D (6 bases). The V end was cut by 5 bases, the J end by 4 bases, with 12 bases between. Germline CDR1 PRHDT, CDR2 FYEKMQ (reference sequence). This CDR3 region has 14 residues. CDR3 in DNA: TGTGCCAGCAGCCGGTGGACTAAATACAATGAGCAGTTCTTC. Residues: CASSRWTKYNEQFF. Full variable domain (missing parts from reference TRBV13 and TRBJ2-1): AAGVIQSPRHLIKEKRETATLKCYPIPRHDTVYWYQQGPGQDPQFLISFYEKMQSDKGSIPDRFSAQQFSDYHSELNMSSLELGDSALYFCASSRWTKYNEQFFGPGTRLTVL.

J is TRBJ2-5 and V is TRBV15, with 12 bases identical to TRBD2. Trimming took 3 bases from V and 2 from J; bases not matched to a gene: 4. Germline loops: CDR1 LNHNV, CDR2 YYDKDF (reference sequence). This CDR3 comprises 16 residues. The CDR3 bases are TGTGCCACCAGCAGTGGGACTAGCGGGCGACAAGAGACCCAGTACTTC. Its protein product is CATSSGTSGRQETQYF. The complete variable domain, with remaining parts taken from reference TRBV15 and TRBJ2-5, reads DAMVIQNPRYQVTQFGKPVTLSCSQTLNHNVMYWYQQKSSQAPKLLFHYYDKDFNNEADTPDNFQSRRPNTSFCFLDIRSPGLGDTAMYLCATSSGTSGRQETQYFGPGTRLLVL.

The chain joins TRBV10-1 to TRBJ2-2; D might be TRBD1 (5 bases). V gave up 7 bases and J gave up 1 base, with 13 bases separating them. This CDR3 spans 15 amino acids. CDR1 WNHNN and CDR2 SYGVQD come from the germline V gene (reference sequence). The CDR3 sequence is CASIEGAVNTGELFF. CDR3 DNA: TGCGCCAGCATCGAAGGGGCAGTGAACACCGGGGAGCTGTTTTTT.

V and J are TRBV11-2 and TRBJ1-3; a weak D match, TRBD1 (5 bases). The V and J ends lost 0 bases and 2 bases respectively, with 8 bases between them. The CDR3 has 15 residues. The V gene's germline CDR1 is SGHAT and CDR2 FQNNGV. The DNA of the CDR3 is TGTGCCAGCAGCTTAGAGGCGGGACCTGGAAACACCATATATTTT. Translated: CASSLEAGPGNTIYF.

The chain joins TRBV7-2 to TRBJ2-5; 12 nucleotides match TRBD2. There are 16 residues in the CDR3. V lost 1 base, J lost 7 bases, and 7 bases stayed unmatched. Germline V gene lookup returns CDR1 SGHTA and CDR2 FQGNSA. The CDR3 protein is CASSLGPASGGGTQYF. In DNA form, the CDR3 reads TGTGCCAGCAGCTTAGGGCCAGCTAGCGGGGGGGGGACCCAGTACTTC. Full variable domain (remainder filled in from reference TRBV7-2 and TRBJ2-5): GAGVSQSPSNKVTEKGKDVELRCDPISGHTALYWYRQSLGQGLEFLIYFQGNSAPDKSGLPSDRFSAERTGGSVSTLTIQRTQQEDSAVYLCASSLGPASGGGTQYFGPGTRLLVL.

The V and J genes are TRBV12-5 and TRBJ2-7, with D possibly being TRBD2 (6 bases). The V and J ends lost 0 bases and 8 bases respectively, with 11 bases between them. Germline CDR1 LGHNT, CDR2 FRNRAP. The CDR3 totals 13 residues. The chain's CDR3 is CASGLVGGSKQYF. In DNA, the CDR3 is TGTGCTAGTGGTTTGGTGGGGGGTTCTAAGCAGTACTTC.

The chain combines TRBV6-5 with TRBJ1-2; TRBD1 aligns across 10 bases. V gave up 6 bases and J gave up 11 bases; unmatched junction bases: 6. Germline V gene sequence: CDR1 MNHEY, CDR2 SVGAGI. CDR3 length: 12 residues. CDR3 DNA: TGTGCCAGCAGAAGACAGGGGGCTGGTTACACCTTC. Protein: CASRRQGAGYTF.

The chain couples TRBV4-1 to TRBJ2-5; the match to TRBD2 covers 11 bases. In germline, CDR1 is MGHRA, CDR2 YSYEKL. V dropped 1 base and J dropped 4; count of bases not matched to a gene: 8. The CDR3 totals 17 residues. CDR3 sequence: CASSQGLAGGVAETQYF. CDR3 DNA: TGCGCCAGCAGCCAAGGTCTAGCGGGGGGTGTGGCAGAGACCCAGTACTTC.

The chain is built from TRBV12-5 and TRBJ2-1; tentative D call: TRBD2 (5 bases). The CDR3 covers 14 residues. The V gene's germline CDR1 is LGHNT and CDR2 FRNRAP. The V gene lost 8 bases and the J gene lost 0 bases, with 11 bases spanning the gap. This CDR3 reads CASRLGSSYNEQFF. DNA for the CDR3: TGTGCTAGTAGGTTAGGGAGCTCCTACAATGAGCAGTTCTTC.

The V and J genes are TRBV30 and TRBJ1-1; a weak D match, TRBD1 (5 bases). The CDR3 contains 14 residues. The V and J ends lost 1 base and 4 bases respectively, with 13 bases between them. Per germline, CDR1 GTSNPN and CDR2 SVGIG (reference sequence). This CDR3 reads CAWSGQGSITEAFF. The CDR3 nucleotides are TGTGCCTGGAGTGGCCAGGGAAGTATCACTGAAGCTTTCTTT.

V gene TRBV20-1 combines with J gene TRBJ1-2; tentative D call: TRBD1 (5 bases). Trimming removed 6 bases at V and 8 bases at J, with 13 bases between. The germline V gene has CDR1 DFQATT and CDR2 SNEGSKA (reference sequence). The CDR3 length is 11 residues. CDR3: CSADTRTGYTF. CDR3 bases: TGCAGTGCCGATACGCGGACAGGCTACACCTTC.

The gene calls are TRBV5-1 and TRBJ2-2, with TRBD1 matching over 7 bases. Germline lookup yields CDR1 SGHRS and CDR2 YFSETQ. Trimming took 7 bases from V and 3 from J; bases not matched to a gene: 3. The CDR3 runs 13 residues. The CDR3 nucleotides read TGCGCCAGCCGGGACAGTGACACCGGGGAGCTGTTTTTT. This gives the protein CASRDSDTGELFF.

The rearrangement links TRBV5-1 to TRBJ2-5, with 9 bases that match TRBD2. Trimming at V came to 4 bases and at J to 0 bases, leaving 10 bases not matched to a gene. Germline V gives CDR1 SGHRS, CDR2 YFSETQ. The CDR3 is 17 residues long. CDR3: CASSRGGAGGYQETQYF. The CDR3 DNA reads TGCGCCAGCAGCCGCGGGGGTGCGGGGGGGTACCAAGAGACCCAGTACTTC.

The chain uses TRBV7-2 and TRBJ1-3, with 7 bases aligning to TRBD1. Trimming took 1 base from V and 0 from J; bases not matched to a gene: 3. CDR1 and CDR2 (germline): SGHTA, FQGNSA. The CDR3 spans 16 residues. The CDR3 is CASSLGGQSSGNTIYF. The CDR3 nucleotides are TGTGCCAGCAGCTTAGGGGGACAGAGCTCTGGAAACACCATATATTTT.

V usage is TRBV2 and J usage is TRBJ2-7; D not certain. The length of the CDR3 is 11 residues. The V and J ends lost 7 bases and 1 base respectively, with 5 bases between them. In germline, CDR1 is SNHLY, CDR2 FYNNEI. The CDR3 DNA follows: TGTGCCAGCATTTCATCCTACGAGCAGTACTTC. Its translation is CASISSYEQYF.